Below, 19 T cell receptor beta chains from the same sample are listed, as sequenced in a study of blood T cell repertoires in COVID-19. Sequencing was performed with immunoSEQ multiplex PCR; in TCRdb, only in-frame clones are kept and a portion is missing. In the table there are 200,000 to 300,000 clones, about nine tenths of which are singletons. The sample comprised PBMCs or T cells enriched from blood (not recorded which). Receptor source: a woman aged 40 to 50 with acute COVID-19.

The chain uses TRBV6-5 and TRBJ1-1; tentative D call: TRBD1 (6 bases). Trimming removed 0 bases at V and 6 bases at J, with 11 bases between. Germline CDR1 reads MNHEY; CDR2 reads SVGAGI. CDR3 length: 14 residues. The CDR3 here is CASSYSSGHPEAFF. The CDR3 nucleotides read TGTGCCAGCAGTTACTCATCGGGACACCCTGAAGCTTTCTTT.

In nucleotides, the CDR3 is TGTGCCAGCAGTTACGAGCACTATGGCTACACCTTC. Protein: CASSYEHYGYTF. The chain employs TRBV6-6 and TRBJ1-2, with no clear D. Germline values: CDR1 MNHNY, CDR2 SVGAGI (reference sequence). The V end lost 2 bases, the J end lost 3 bases, and 4 bases lay between the germline ends. The CDR3 covers 12 residues.

This clone was seen only a few times. The chain joins TRBV2 to TRBJ2-7; TRBD1 is a possible D gene (6 bases). The germline V gene encodes CDR1 SNHLY and CDR2 FYNNEI. This CDR3 contains 16 residues. Trimming removed 5 bases at V and 0 bases at J, with 17 bases between. CDR3 coding DNA: TGTGCCAGCAGTTACGCGGACAGTGACGACTCCTACGAGCAGTACTTC. Translating gives CASSYADSDDSYEQYF. Drawing the rest from reference TRBV2 and TRBJ2-7, the complete variable domain is EPEVTQTPSHQVTQMGQEVILRCVPISNHLYFYWYRQILGQKVEFLVSFYNNEISEKSEIFDDQFSVERPDGSNFTLKIRSTKLEDSAMYFCASSYADSDDSYEQYFGPGTRLTVT.

The J gene is TRBJ1-2, the V gene TRBV10-1; D is unclear. Germline V gene lookup returns CDR1 WNHNN and CDR2 SYGVQD (reference sequence). V dropped 2 bases and J dropped 1 base, with 5 bases sitting between them. This CDR3 comprises 13 residues. This CDR3 reads CASSEQVNYGYTF. CDR3 DNA: TGCGCCAGCAGTGAGCAGGTTAACTATGGCTACACCTTC.

The chain is built from TRBV19 and TRBJ1-2; TRBD1 agrees at 7 bases. CDR3 length equals 15 residues. V trimming: 7 bases; J trimming: 4 bases; junction bases outside the gene matches: 12. Per germline, CDR1 LNHDA and CDR2 SQIVND (reference sequence). CDR3 amino acids: CASNSGGGPSYGYTF. The CDR3 DNA reads TGTGCCAGTAATTCAGGGGGAGGACCTTCCTATGGCTACACCTTC. The variable domain in full, with the rest retrieved from reference TRBV19 and TRBJ1-2, is DGGITQSPKYLFRKEGQNVTLSCEQNLNHDAMYWYRQDPGQGLRLIYYSQIVNDFQKGDIAEGYSVSREKKESFPLTVTSAQKNPTAFYLCASNSGGGPSYGYTFGSGTRLTVV.

The chain couples TRBV19 to TRBJ1-1; possible D gene TRBD1, 6 bases. Germline-derived CDR1 and CDR2 are LNHDA and SQIVND (reference sequence). The CDR3 has 14 residues. V was cut by 4 bases and J by 4 bases, with 13 bases left in between. CDR3 region: CASSTTGYSTEAFF. The CDR3 DNA reads as TGTGCCAGTAGTACCACAGGGTACAGCACTGAAGCTTTCTTT.

J is TRBJ1-1 and V is TRBV5-6, with TRBD1 as a possible D gene (5 bases). CDR3 length: 14 residues. V dropped 0 bases and J dropped 5 bases, with 11 bases sitting between them. CDR1 is SGHDT, CDR2 YYEEEE, per germline. The CDR3 region is CASSLVQGGTEAFF. CDR3 nucleotides: TGTGCCAGCAGCTTGGTGCAGGGTGGGACTGAAGCTTTCTTT.

The genes are TRBV5-6 and TRBJ2-7; maybe TRBD2 (8 bases). V lost 4 bases and J 5 bases, leaving 22 bases between the germline ends. Germline V gene sequence: CDR1 SGHDT, CDR2 YYEEEE. The CDR3 spans 16 residues. CDR3 amino acids: CASSPTGRPGGDEQYF. For the CDR3, the DNA is TGTGCCAGCAGCCCGACAGGGCGTCCGGGGGGGGACGAGCAGTACTTC.

This chain uses TRBV7-8 with TRBJ2-3; 8 bases match TRBD2. This CDR3 region has 16 residues. Germline values: CDR1 SGHVS, CDR2 FQNEAQ. The ends lost 3 bases at V and 2 bases at J; junction bases unmatched: 7. CDR3 nucleotides: TGTGCCAGCAGCTTCCCGGGGGGGTCCACCACAGATACGCAGTATTTT. Encoded protein: CASSFPGGSTTDTQYF. The complete variable domain, with remaining parts taken from reference TRBV7-8 and TRBJ2-3, reads GAGVSQSPRYKVAKRGQDVALRCDPISGHVSLFWYQQALGQGPEFLTYFQNEAQLDKSGLPSDRFFAERPEGSVSTLKIQRTQQEDSAVYLCASSFPGGSTTDTQYFGPGTRLTVL.

The V and J genes are TRBV3-1 (or the pseudogene TRBV3-2) and TRBJ2-1; 11 nucleotides line up with TRBD2. In germline, CDR1 is LGHDT, CDR2 YNNKEL (reference sequence). With V trimmed by 4 bases and J by 2 bases, 7 bases remained unmatched. The CDR3 extends over 17 amino acids. CDR3 in amino acids: CASSPQGTSGPYNEQFF. The CDR3, as DNA: TGTGCCAGCAGCCCACAAGGGACTAGCGGTCCCTACAATGAGCAGTTCTTC.

This chain joins TRBV11-2 and TRBJ1-2, with D possibly being TRBD1 (6 bases). V was pared by 4 bases and J by 4 bases, with 16 bases between. The CDR3 contains 15 residues. CDR1 is SGHAT and CDR2 is FQNNGV in the germline V gene. In nucleotides, the CDR3 is TGTGCCAGCAGCTCCGAGCCGGAGGACAGCTATGGCTACACCTTC. It yields the protein CASSSEPEDSYGYTF.

The V gene is TRBV6-5, the J gene TRBJ2-5; TRBD2 matches at 8 bases. CDR1 is MNHEY, CDR2 SVGAGI, per germline. Trimming removed 8 bases from V and 4 bases from J; junction bases left unmatched: 12. This CDR3 spans 15 amino acids. The CDR3 nucleotides read TGTGCCAGCGCTACTAGCGGCCCCGTCGGAGAGACCCAGTACTTC. It translates to CASATSGPVGETQYF.

V is TRBV5-1 and J is TRBJ1-5; 7 positions match TRBD1. The ends lost 0 bases at V and 4 bases at J; junction bases unmatched: 4. Germline-derived CDR1 and CDR2 are SGHRS and YFSETQ. The CDR3 is 15 residues long. This chain's CDR3 is CASSLGGTANQPQHF. CDR3 sequence (DNA): TGCGCCAGCAGCTTGGGGGGGACAGCAAATCAGCCCCAGCATTTT.

The chain combines TRBV3-1 (or the pseudogene TRBV3-2) with TRBJ2-1; 12 bases line up with TRBD2. The CDR3 loop spans 13 amino acids. After removal of 5 bases from V and 12 bases from J, the junction contained 5 bases not matched to a gene. Germline loops: CDR1 LGHDT, CDR2 YNNKEL (reference sequence). CDR3 in amino acids: CASSNRGLAGQFF. CDR3 nucleotides: TGTGCCAGCAGCAACCGGGGACTAGCGGGGCAGTTCTTC.

The rearrangement joins TRBV5-1 to TRBJ2-7; D is possibly TRBD2 (7 bases). The CDR3 has 14 residues. Germline CDR1 is SGHRS and CDR2 is YFSETQ. V lost 7 bases and J 5 bases, leaving 19 bases between the germline ends. The DNA of the CDR3 is TGCGCCAGCTGCCGTGGGGGGGGGCGCGACGAGCAGTACTTC. Its protein product is CASCRGGGRDEQYF.

The V and J genes are TRBV9 and TRBJ2-5, with 10 bases matching TRBD2. V was clipped by 4 bases and J by 1 base; unmatched bases: 7. The CDR3 has 16 amino acids. Looked up from germline, CDR1 is SGDLS and CDR2 is YYNGEE. CDR3 DNA sequence: TGTGCCAGCAGCCTCCGGACTAGCGGACTCCAAGAGACCCAGTACTTC. Translated, it gives CASSLRTSGLQETQYF.

The chain carries TRBV12-3 or TRBV12-4 and TRBJ1-1; D gene uncertain. V gave up 5 bases and J gave up 0 bases, with 7 bases separating them. This CDR3 has 13 amino acids. The CDR3 DNA reads as TGTGCCAGCAGTGGGGAGATGAACACTGAAGCTTTCTTT. It encodes CASSGEMNTEAFF.

This chain uses TRBV6-5 with TRBJ1-5; D gene ambiguous. CDR3 length: 13 amino acids. Trimming removed 5 bases at V and 4 bases at J, with 9 bases between. Germline loops: CDR1 MNHEY, CDR2 SVGAGI. The CDR3 DNA follows: TGTGCCAGCAGTAATCGGTGGAATCAGCCCCAGCATTTT. This encodes CASSNRWNQPQHF.

The chain is built from TRBV24-1 and TRBJ2-3, with D possibly being TRBD1 (5 bases). The CDR3 totals 17 residues. The V gene lost 2 bases and the J gene lost 0 bases, with 14 bases spanning the gap. CDR1 and CDR2 (germline): KGHDR, SFDVKD. CDR3 in DNA: TGTGCCACCAGTGATTGGGGCGGCAAGTCTAGCACAGATACGCAGTATTTT. It yields the protein CATSDWGGKSSTDTQYF.